These 29 T cell receptor beta chains originate from one sample sequenced in a study of response to subunit inactivated influenza vaccine. TCRdb ran MiXCR on the RT-PCR reads and lists one entry per CDR3 protein. The sample holds approximately 530,000 distinct CDR3 sequences; less than 8% are singletons and the top ten take over 10%. Sample: PBMCs from blood, taken around 2 years after vaccination. Receptors originate from a man aged 45 to 75 who received an inactivated influenza vaccine.

This clonotype was detected a few times. The V and J genes are TRBV5-1 and TRBJ2-1, with TRBD2 matching over 8 bases. This CDR3 spans 16 amino acids. Trimming removed 5 bases from V and 10 bases from J; junction bases left unmatched: 17. Per germline, CDR1 SGHRS and CDR2 YFSETQ. The CDR3 here is CASRSTGTRRPGEQFF. The CDR3 DNA follows: TGCGCCAGCAGGTCAACCGGGACTAGAAGACCTGGAGAGCAGTTCTTC. The full variable domain, in which reference TRBV5-1 and TRBJ2-1 provide the parts outside the CDR3, is KAGVTQTPRYLIKTRGQQVTLSCSPISGHRSVSWYQQTPGQGLQFLFEYFSETQRNKGNFPGRFSGRQFSNSRSEMNVSTLELGDSALYLCASRSTGTRRPGEQFFGPGTRLTVL.

This clonotype was detected many times. The V call is TRBV2, the J call TRBJ2-5; D gene unclear. Germline CDR1 reads SNHLY; CDR2 reads FYNNEI. Trimming shortened V by 8 bases and J by 1 base, and 5 bases separated the two germline ends. The CDR3 is 11 amino acids. The CDR3 is CASEIQETQYF. The CDR3 DNA follows: TGTGCCAGCGAGATCCAAGAGACCCAGTACTTC.

This clonotype was seen ten or more times. V gene TRBV6-1 combines with J gene TRBJ1-3, with a weak D call TRBD1 (5 bases). CDR1 and CDR2 (germline): MNHNS, SASEGT. V was shortened by 2 bases and J by 0 bases, with 8 bases between the two germline ends. The CDR3 has 15 amino acids. The CDR3 is CASSEQGISGNTIYF. CDR3 DNA: TGTGCCAGCAGTGAACAGGGAATCTCTGGAAACACCATATATTTT.

V is TRBV6-1 and J is TRBJ2-2; D call uncertain. The length of the CDR3 is 13 residues. The germline V and J ends were trimmed by 6 bases and 2 bases, with 7 bases remaining between them. Germline CDR1 MNHNS, CDR2 SASEGT. The CDR3 spells CASRNINTGELFF. CDR3 DNA: TGTGCCAGCAGGAACATTAACACCGGGGAGCTGTTTTTT.

The rearrangement uses TRBV6-1 and TRBJ1-5; a possible D gene is TRBD1 (5 bases). Between the trimmed V and J ends, which lost 9 bases and 3 bases, there was a span of 21 bases. This CDR3 has 16 residues. Germline V gene sequence: CDR1 MNHNS, CDR2 SASEGT. CDR3 nucleotide sequence: TGTGCCAGGACTCAGGGAGCGGGCTGGAACAATCAGCCCCAGCATTTT. Translated: CARTQGAGWNNQPQHF.

The genes are TRBV30 and TRBJ2-5, with D possibly TRBD2 on 7 matching bases. Deletions cut 0 bases from V and 5 bases from J, with 16 bases between. Germline CDR1 is GTSNPN and CDR2 is SVGIG (reference sequence). This CDR3 comprises 15 residues. The CDR3 DNA reads TGTGCCTGGAGTGTACGTTCTGGGGGGGCGGAGACCCAGTACTTC. Translation gives CAWSVRSGGAETQYF.

The chain employs TRBV5-6 and TRBJ1-1; D is ambiguous. The CDR3 spans 14 residues. Germline V gene lookup returns CDR1 SGHDT and CDR2 YYEEEE. V lost 3 bases to trimming and J lost 0 bases, with 9 bases between them. For the CDR3, the DNA is TGTGCCAGCAGCTGGGGTACCCTGAACACTGAAGCTTTCTTT. This gives the protein CASSWGTLNTEAFF.

V is TRBV11-1 and J is TRBJ2-1; TRBD2 aligns across 14 bases. The germline CDR1 and CDR2 sequences are SGHAT and FQDESV (reference sequence). Losses at the gene ends were 8 bases for V and 7 bases for J; bases not matched to a gene: 4. The CDR3 runs to 14 residues. The CDR3: CASAGTSGRNEQFF. The CDR3 nucleotides read TGTGCCAGCGCCGGGACTAGCGGGAGAAATGAGCAGTTCTTC.

This clonotype was counted between two and nine times. CDR3 coding DNA: TGCGCCAGCAGCCAAGAGGCATTCAGCAGCTACGAGCAGTACTTC. It translates to CASSQEAFSSYEQYF. The chain recombines TRBV4-3 with TRBJ2-7, with unresolved D. CDR3 length: 15 amino acids. V lost 0 bases and J lost 3, with 12 bases in between. In germline, CDR1 is LGHNA, CDR2 YSLEER.

The J gene is TRBJ2-3, the V gene TRBV20-1; D may be TRBD2 (6 bases). The germline V gene has CDR1 DFQATT and CDR2 SNEGSKA (reference sequence). The CDR3 sequence is 14 residues long. Trimming took off 5 bases at V and 2 bases at J, with 14 bases between the two ends. CDR3 residues: CSAYRDSLTDTQYF. The CDR3 DNA is TGCAGTGCTTACCGGGACTCCCTCACAGATACGCAGTATTTT.

This clonotype was recorded many times. V and J are TRBV5-6 and TRBJ2-2; no clear D gene. V shed 6 bases and J shed 6 bases, with 15 bases lying between them. Germline-derived CDR1 and CDR2 are SGHDT and YYEEEE. The CDR3 length is 14 residues. The CDR3 nucleotides read TGTGCCAGCAAGGTCACTCCGCAGGCCGGGGAGCTGTTTTTT. Protein sequence: CASKVTPQAGELFF.

V is TRBV18 and J is TRBJ2-7; 9 bases line up with TRBD2. Germline V gives CDR1 KGHSH, CDR2 LQKENI. V was pared by 6 bases and J by 10 bases, with 16 bases of the junction left unmatched. This CDR3 is 15 amino acids long. In nucleotides, the CDR3 is TGTGCCAGCTCCCCTACCGCTAGCGGGGCCCACAATCAGTACTTC. Translation gives CASSPTASGAHNQYF.

V usage is TRBV10-3 and J usage is TRBJ2-5; maybe TRBD1 (5 bases). V lost 0 bases and J lost 4, with 9 bases in between. Germline V gene lookup returns CDR1 ENHRY and CDR2 SYGVKD. The CDR3 totals 14 residues. CDR3 sequence: CAISESWGAETQYF. DNA of the CDR3: TGTGCCATCAGTGAGTCTTGGGGCGCAGAGACCCAGTACTTC.

The genes are TRBV18 and TRBJ1-1; D ambiguous. V dropped 3 bases and J dropped 5 bases, with 7 bases sitting between them. CDR1 and CDR2 (germline): KGHSH, LQKENI. CDR3 size: 12 residues. The CDR3 reads CASSPAGTEAFF. For the CDR3, the DNA is TGTGCCAGCTCACCCGCGGGGACTGAAGCTTTCTTT.

The chain combines TRBV4-1 with TRBJ1-1, with 12 positions matching TRBD1. The CDR3 extends over 17 amino acids. CDR1 and CDR2 from the germline V gene are MGHRA and YSYEKL. Trimming cost V 2 bases and J 4 bases; bases outside gene matches: 8. The CDR3 region has the DNA TGCGCCAGCAGCCAACGAACCGGGACAGGGGGCATCACTGAAGCTTTCTTT. Translated, it gives CASSQRTGTGGITEAFF.

This clonotype was counted at least ten times. The rearrangement links TRBV10-3 to TRBJ2-7; D is perhaps TRBD2 (6 bases). CDR3 length equals 13 residues. CDR1 and CDR2 from the germline V gene are ENHRY and SYGVKD. Trimming took off 3 bases at V and 3 bases at J, with 9 bases between the two ends. CDR3 nucleotide sequence: TGTGCCATCAGTGACCAGGGAGGCTACGAGCAGTACTTC. Amino acids: CAISDQGGYEQYF.

This clonotype occurred a few times. V and J are TRBV5-1 and TRBJ2-3; 7 bases agree with TRBD1. The CDR3 has 15 residues. Losses at the gene ends were 4 bases for V and 4 bases for J; bases not matched to a gene: 9. Per germline, CDR1 SGHRS and CDR2 YFSETQ. The CDR3 is CASSPIRQGPDTQYF. The CDR3 coding sequence is TGCGCCAGCAGCCCAATAAGACAGGGACCAGATACGCAGTATTTT.

This clonotype was found a few times. A much larger clone lies a single base off, so this may be a read error. This sequence joins TRBV5-1 and TRBJ2-3, with 8 bases that match TRBD1. The CDR3 is 16 residues long. CDR1 is SGHRS and CDR2 is YFSETQ in the germline V gene. The CDR3 spells CSSSPGTGLSTDTQYF. The DNA for the CDR3 is TGCTCCAGCAGCCCCGGGACAGGCCTGAGCACAGATACGCAGTATTTT.

At least ten counts were recorded for this clonotype. The V gene is TRBV15, the J gene TRBJ1-2; 10 bases agree with TRBD1. Looked up from germline, CDR1 is LNHNV and CDR2 is YYDKDF (reference sequence). J lost 6 bases, V lost 5 bases, and 3 bases had no gene match. The CDR3 consists of 13 residues. The CDR3 region is CATSADRGNGYTF. The CDR3 nucleotides are TGTGCCACCAGCGCGGACAGGGGGAATGGCTACACCTTC.

This chain uses TRBV10-3 with TRBJ2-3; D may be TRBD1 (5 bases). V was cut by 6 bases and J by 3 bases, with 10 bases left in between. Germline CDR1 and CDR2: ENHRY and SYGVKD. There are 13 residues in the CDR3. This CDR3 is CAISRDGTDTQYF. In DNA, the CDR3 is TGTGCCATCAGCAGGGATGGGACAGATACGCAGTATTTT.

This clonotype was seen only a few times. This rearrangement joins TRBV15 to TRBJ2-1; the D is unclear. Germline V lookup: CDR1 LNHNV, CDR2 YYDKDF (reference sequence). The CDR3 length is 15 residues. V lost 7 bases, J lost 4 bases, and 17 bases lay in between. The CDR3: CATKADNLLYNEQFF. The CDR3 DNA follows: TGTGCCACCAAGGCTGATAATCTCCTATACAATGAGCAGTTCTTC.

In its sample, this clonotype was seen a few times. V and J are TRBV7-9 and TRBJ2-1, with TRBD2 matching 7 bases. The CDR3 runs 16 residues. CDR1 and CDR2 from the germline V gene are SEHNR and FQNEAQ (reference sequence). Trimming cost V 5 bases and J 2 bases; bases outside gene matches: 9. The CDR3 DNA is TGTGCCAGCAGCCTCTCAGCGGGGCGAACCTACAATGAGCAGTTCTTC. Protein product: CASSLSAGRTYNEQFF.

There are many counts of this clonotype. CDR3: CASRYSGGDEQFF. For the CDR3, the DNA is TGCGCCAGCAGGTATAGCGGGGGAGATGAGCAGTTCTTC. This chain joins TRBV4-1 and TRBJ2-1, with TRBD2 matching over 9 bases. Germline values: CDR1 MGHRA, CDR2 YSYEKL. CDR3 size: 13 residues. V was clipped by 6 bases and J by 8 bases; unmatched bases: 5.

This clonotype was seen repeatedly, ten times or more. The chain has TRBV15 and TRBJ2-3, with D tentatively TRBD1 (5 bases). The CDR3 consists of 15 residues. Germline CDR1 is LNHNV and CDR2 is YYDKDF (reference sequence). Trimming took 0 bases from V and 2 from J, leaving 9 bases between them. CDR3 in amino acids: CATSRENRLTDTQYF. CDR3 DNA: TGTGCCACCAGCAGAGAAAACAGGCTCACAGATACGCAGTATTTT.

In this sample, this clonotype turned up a few times. The chain uses TRBV27 and TRBJ2-1; perhaps D is TRBD1 or TRBD2 (5 bases each). Germline V gives CDR1 MNHEY, CDR2 SMNVEV (reference sequence). The V gene lost 8 bases and the J gene lost 8 bases, with 22 bases spanning the gap. This CDR3 comprises 15 residues. In DNA, the CDR3 is TGTGCCAGCGCCCCCGGGACGGCCCGTTTTTATGAGCAGTTCTTC. This gives the protein CASAPGTARFYEQFF.

In its sample, this clonotype was seen a few times. The V gene is TRBV2, the J gene TRBJ2-6; D is perhaps TRBD1 (5 bases). Trimming stripped 2 bases from V and 2 bases from J, with 7 bases between. Germline V gene sequence: CDR1 SNHLY, CDR2 FYNNEI. The CDR3 runs to 15 residues. CDR3: CASSESRAGANVLTF. For the CDR3, the DNA is TGTGCCAGCAGTGAAAGCAGGGCTGGGGCCAACGTCCTGACTTTC. Complete variable domain (other parts from reference TRBV2 and TRBJ2-6): EPEVTQTPSHQVTQMGQEVILRCVPISNHLYFYWYRQILGQKVEFLVSFYNNEISEKSEIFDDQFSVERPDGSNFTLKIRSTKLEDSAMYFCASSESRAGANVLTFGAGSRLTVL.

In this sample, this clonotype turned up a few times. This chain links TRBV7-2 with TRBJ2-2; no clear D gene. The length of the CDR3 is 15 residues. CDR1 and CDR2 from the germline V gene are SGHTA and FQGNSA. Trimming took off 1 base at V and 2 bases at J, with 8 bases between the two ends. The CDR3 region has the DNA TGTGCCAGCAGCTTAGTGTCAGTCAACACCGGGGAGCTGTTTTTT. Its protein is CASSLVSVNTGELFF.

This clonotype has at least ten counts. The rearrangement links TRBV5-1 to TRBJ2-7, with D hard to call. Germline CDR1 and CDR2: SGHRS and YFSETQ. V dropped 4 bases and J dropped 3 bases, with 14 bases sitting between them. The CDR3 runs to 14 residues. The CDR3 region is CASSPVSQNYEQYF. DNA for the CDR3: TGCGCCAGCAGCCCCGTTTCGCAAAACTACGAGCAGTACTTC.

This clonotype was seen at least ten times. This sequence joins TRBV6-2 or TRBV6-3 and TRBJ2-7; possible D gene TRBD2, 6 bases. Trimming cost V 0 bases and J 4 bases, with 22 bases left between them. The CDR3 is 18 residues long. CDR1 is MNHEY, CDR2 SVGEGT, per germline. The CDR3 is CASSYSIGKSRERYEQYF. For the CDR3, the DNA is TGTGCCAGCAGTTACTCGATCGGAAAATCGCGGGAACGGTACGAGCAGTACTTC.